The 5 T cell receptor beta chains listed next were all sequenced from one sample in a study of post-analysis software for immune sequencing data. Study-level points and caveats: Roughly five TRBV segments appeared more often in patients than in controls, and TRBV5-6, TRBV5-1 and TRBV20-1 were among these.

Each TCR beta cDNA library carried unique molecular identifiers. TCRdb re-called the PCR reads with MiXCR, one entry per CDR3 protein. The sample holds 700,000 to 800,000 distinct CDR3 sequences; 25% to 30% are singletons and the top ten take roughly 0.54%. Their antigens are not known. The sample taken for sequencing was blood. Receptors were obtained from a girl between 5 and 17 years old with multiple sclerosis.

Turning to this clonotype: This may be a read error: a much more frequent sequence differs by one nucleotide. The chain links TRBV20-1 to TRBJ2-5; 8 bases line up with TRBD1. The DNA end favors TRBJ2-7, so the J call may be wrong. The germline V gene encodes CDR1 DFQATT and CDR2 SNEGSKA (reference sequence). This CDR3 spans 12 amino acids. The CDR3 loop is CSAVTGESEQYF. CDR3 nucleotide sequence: TGCAGTGCCGTGACAGGGGAGAGCGAGCAGTACTTC.

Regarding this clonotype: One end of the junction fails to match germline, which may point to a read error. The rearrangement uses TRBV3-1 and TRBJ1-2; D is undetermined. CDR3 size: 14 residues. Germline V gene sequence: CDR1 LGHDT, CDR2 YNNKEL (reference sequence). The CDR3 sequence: CAGSQVRGNYGYTF. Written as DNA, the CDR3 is TGTGCCGGCAGCCAAGTCCGGGGTAACTATGGCTACACCTTC.

The chain's CDR3 is CASAAGTLAGVYNEQFF. In DNA form, the CDR3 reads TGTGCCAGCGCGGCAGGTACCTTAGCGGGAGTCTACAATGAGCAGTTCTTC. The rearrangement uses TRBV6-1 and TRBJ2-1; 9 bases fit TRBD2. With 8 bases clipped from V and 3 bases from J, the junction kept 14 bases outside the gene matches. CDR1 MNHNS and CDR2 SASEGT come from the germline V gene. This CDR3 region has 17 residues.

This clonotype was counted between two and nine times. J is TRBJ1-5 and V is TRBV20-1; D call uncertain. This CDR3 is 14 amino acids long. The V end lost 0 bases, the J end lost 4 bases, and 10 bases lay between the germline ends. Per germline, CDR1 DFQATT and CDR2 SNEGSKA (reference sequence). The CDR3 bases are TGCAGTGCTAGAGAAGGTAGAGGGAATCAGCCCCAGCATTTT. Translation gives CSAREGRGNQPQHF.

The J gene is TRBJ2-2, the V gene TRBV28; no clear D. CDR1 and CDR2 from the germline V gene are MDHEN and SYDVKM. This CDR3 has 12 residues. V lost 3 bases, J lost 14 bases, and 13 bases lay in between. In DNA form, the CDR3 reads TGTGCCAGCAGTTTGTACCCCAATCCCCTGTTTTTT. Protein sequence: CASSLYPNPLFF.